This entry lists 7 T cell receptor beta chains sequenced from one sample in a study of Ad26.COV2.S vaccination and SARS-CoV-2 variants. The protocol was immunoSEQ multiplex PCR, while the TCRdb copy is restricted to in-frame clones and leaves out a portion. The sample shows approximately 460,000 clones, roughly nine tenths of them seen only once. Described treatment: some 19 received Ad26.COV2.S at low or high dose, single or two shots; a few received placebo; per-sample allocation not given. Collection of the samples took place on day 63 after the first injection of vaccine or placebo. The sequencing here drew on peripheral blood, taken in a trial of Ad26.COV2.S vaccine versus placebo. These receptors were collected from a person between 18 and 60 years old who received the Ad26.COV2.S COVID-19 vaccine or a placebo.

The chain joins TRBV6-2 or TRBV6-3 to TRBJ1-6; 12 nucleotides match TRBD1. This CDR3 is 19 amino acids long. V shed 3 bases, J shed 2 bases, and the junction held 8 bases outside the gene matches. Germline CDR1 reads MNHEY; CDR2 reads SVGEGT. The CDR3 nucleotides are TGTGCCAGCAGTTATTCCGGGACAGGGGGCTTCACCTATAATTCACCCCTCCACTTT. Protein sequence: CASSYSGTGGFTYNSPLHF.

V gene TRBV6-5 combines with J gene TRBJ1-2, with D unresolved. Germline CDR1 is MNHEY and CDR2 is SVGAGI. Trimming shortened V by 2 bases and J by 2 bases, and 9 bases separated the two germline ends. The CDR3 is 14 amino acids. CDR3 region: CASSYRGPNYGYTF. The CDR3 bases are TGTGCCAGCAGTTACCGAGGGCCCAACTATGGCTACACCTTC.

The gene calls are TRBV30 and TRBJ1-5, with 7 bases matching TRBD1. Per the germline V gene, CDR1 is GTSNPN and CDR2 is SVGIG (reference sequence). V shed 3 bases and J 4 bases; nucleotides not matched to a gene: 9. The CDR3 contains 15 residues. CDR3 coding DNA: TGTGCCTGGAGCGATATGGGACAGCAGAATCAGCCCCAGCATTTT. The encoded protein is CAWSDMGQQNQPQHF. The entire variable domain, with the rest obtained from reference TRBV30 and TRBJ1-5, is as follows: SQTIHQWPATLVQPVGSPLSLECTVEGTSNPNLYWYRQAAGRGLQLLFYSVGIGQISSEVPQNLSASRPQDRQFILSSKKLLLSDSGFYLCAWSDMGQQNQPQHFGDGTRLSIL.

This chain joins TRBV2 and TRBJ2-2; 11 bases agree with TRBD2. J gave up 7 bases and V 6 bases, and 7 bases lay outside the gene matches. This CDR3 is built from 15 residues. Germline CDR1 and CDR2: SNHLY and FYNNEI. This CDR3 is CASRATSGAGGELFF. The CDR3 region has the DNA TGTGCCAGCAGGGCGACTAGCGGGGCCGGCGGGGAGCTGTTTTTT.

The chain recombines TRBV18 with TRBJ2-1, with 9 positions matching TRBD2. V dropped 3 bases and J dropped 6; count of bases not matched to a gene: 6. This CDR3 is 15 amino acids long. Germline V gene sequence: CDR1 KGHSH, CDR2 LQKENI. The CDR3, as DNA: TGTGCCAGCTCACCGGGTAGCGGGAGTTCCAATGAGCAGTTCTTC. Translating it yields CASSPGSGSSNEQFF.

This clone was seen a single time. This chain uses TRBV6-5 with TRBJ1-4; D is undetermined. There are 14 residues in the CDR3. The V end was cut by 6 bases, the J end by 2 bases, with 10 bases between. CDR1 is MNHEY, CDR2 SVGAGI, per germline. The CDR3 sequence: CASSTLGTNEKLFF. The DNA for the CDR3 is TGTGCCAGCAGCACCCTCGGCACTAATGAAAAACTGTTTTTT.

The chain employs TRBV5-8 and TRBJ2-4; D gene uncertain. Germline-derived CDR1 and CDR2 are SGHTS and YDEGEE. This CDR3 has 12 residues. V was pared by 4 bases and J by 5 bases, with 7 bases between. The CDR3 nucleotides read TGTGCCAGCAGCCGTACTCAAAACATTCAGTACTTC. Its protein is CASSRTQNIQYF. Supplemented by reference TRBV5-8 and TRBJ2-4, the full variable domain reads EAGVTQSPTHLIKTRGQQATLRCSPISGHTSVYWYQQALGLGLQFLLWYDEGEERNRGNFPPRFSGRQFPNYSSELNVNALELEDSALYLCASSRTQNIQYFGAGTRLSVL.